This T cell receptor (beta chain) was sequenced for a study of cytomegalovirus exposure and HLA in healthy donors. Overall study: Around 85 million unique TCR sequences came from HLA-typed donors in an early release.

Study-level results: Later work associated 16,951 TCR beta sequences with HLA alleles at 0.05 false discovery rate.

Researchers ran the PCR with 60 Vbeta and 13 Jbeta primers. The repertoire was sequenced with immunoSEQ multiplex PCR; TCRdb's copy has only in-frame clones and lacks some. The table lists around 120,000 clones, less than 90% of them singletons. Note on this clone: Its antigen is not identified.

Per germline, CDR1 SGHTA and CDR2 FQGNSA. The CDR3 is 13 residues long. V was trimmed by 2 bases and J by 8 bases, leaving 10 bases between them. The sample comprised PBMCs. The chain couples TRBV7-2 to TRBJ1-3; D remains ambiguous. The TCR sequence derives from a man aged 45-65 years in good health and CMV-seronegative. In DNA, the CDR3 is TGTGCCAGCAGCTTAAGTTACTCGGACACCATATATTTT. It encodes CASSLSYSDTIYF.